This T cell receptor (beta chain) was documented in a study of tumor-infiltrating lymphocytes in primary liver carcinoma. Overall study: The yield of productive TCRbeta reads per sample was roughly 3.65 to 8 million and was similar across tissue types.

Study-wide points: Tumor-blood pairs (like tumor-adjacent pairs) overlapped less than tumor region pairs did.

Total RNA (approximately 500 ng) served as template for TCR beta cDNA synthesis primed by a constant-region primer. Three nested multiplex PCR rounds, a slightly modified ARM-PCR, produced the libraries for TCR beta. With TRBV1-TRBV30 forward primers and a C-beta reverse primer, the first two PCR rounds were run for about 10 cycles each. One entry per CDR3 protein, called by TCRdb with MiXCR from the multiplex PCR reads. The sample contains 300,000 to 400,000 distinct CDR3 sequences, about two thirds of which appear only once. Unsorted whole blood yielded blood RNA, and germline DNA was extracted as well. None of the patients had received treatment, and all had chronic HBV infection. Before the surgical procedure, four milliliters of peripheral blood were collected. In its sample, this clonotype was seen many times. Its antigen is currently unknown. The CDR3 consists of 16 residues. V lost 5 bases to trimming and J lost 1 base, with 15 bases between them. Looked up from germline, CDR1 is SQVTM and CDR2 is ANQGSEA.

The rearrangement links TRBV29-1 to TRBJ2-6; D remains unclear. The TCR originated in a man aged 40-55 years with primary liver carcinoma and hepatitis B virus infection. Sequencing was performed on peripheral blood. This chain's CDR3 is CSVNKRANSGANVLTF. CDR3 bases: TGCAGCGTTAACAAAAGAGCGAATTCTGGGGCCAACGTCCTGACTTTC.